The 30 T cell receptor beta chains below were found in one sample sequenced in a study of shared clonotypes between healthy human individuals. Using immunoSEQ multiplex PCR, the repertoire was profiled, and TCRdb retains in-frame clones only, with some absent. The table includes about a million clones, about 80% detected once. Sequenced sample: memory CD4+ T cells from PBMCs. As to subset: CD45RA-negative fraction. These TCRs come from a man aged 18 to 29 in good health. Some clones in this sample may be carry-over from other donors' samples.

Points on this clone: Since the CDR3 does not end with the conserved phenylalanine or tryptophan, this likely comes from a read error. The DNA is omitted, as the CDR3 cannot be located on it reliably, and the CDR3 follows TCRdb's listing. The gene calls are TRBV14 and TRBJ2-7; the tabulated D call, TRBD1, remains unverified against the DNA. Germline loops: CDR1 SGHDN, CDR2 FVKESK. The CDR3 comprises 12 residues, both ends counted. CDR3 residues: CASSQEGGALRS.

The genes are TRBV7-2 and TRBJ1-1, with D possibly matching TRBD1 (5 bases). Trimming cost V 4 bases and J 1 base, with 7 bases left between them. Per the germline V gene, CDR1 is SGHTA and CDR2 is FQGNSA. The CDR3 has 13 residues. The CDR3 DNA reads as TGTGCCAGCAGCTACGGACAGAACACTGAAGCTTTCTTT. Protein: CASSYGQNTEAFF.

The chain joins TRBV5-4 to TRBJ2-3; D is unclear. CDR3 length equals 13 residues. Per germline, CDR1 SGHNT and CDR2 YYREEE (reference sequence). Trimming shortened V by 4 bases and J by 0 bases, and 6 bases separated the two germline ends. CDR3 loop: CASSRYSTDTQYF. Written as DNA, the CDR3 is TGTGCCAGCAGCCGGTATAGCACAGATACGCAGTATTTT.

The chain employs TRBV9 and TRBJ2-2, with D hard to call. CDR1 is SGDLS, CDR2 YYNGEE, per germline. This CDR3 contains 16 residues. Trimming took 0 bases from V and 1 from J, leaving 10 bases between them. CDR3 bases: TGTGCCAGCAGCGTAGGGATTTTAGAGAACACCGGGGAGCTGTTTTTT. As protein: CASSVGILENTGELFF.

The V and J genes are TRBV30 and TRBJ1-3, with D maybe TRBD1 (5 bases). V dropped 3 bases and J dropped 3 bases, with 15 bases sitting between them. The CDR3 sequence is 15 residues long. Per germline, CDR1 GTSNPN and CDR2 SVGIG (reference sequence). CDR3 residues: CAWRPRGGDGNTIYF. The CDR3 region has the DNA TGTGCCTGGAGGCCCCGCGGGGGGGATGGAAACACCATATATTTT.

The chain joins TRBV6-1 to TRBJ2-1; TRBD2 matches at 9 bases. This CDR3 spans 14 amino acids. The trim removed 6 bases at V and 5 bases at J, leaving 5 bases unmatched. Germline V gives CDR1 MNHNS, CDR2 SASEGT. The CDR3 loop is CASRASGVNNEQFF. The CDR3 DNA is TGTGCCAGCAGGGCTAGCGGGGTGAACAATGAGCAGTTCTTC.

The rearrangement links TRBV5-1 to TRBJ2-1; D call uncertain. V dropped 4 bases and J dropped 1 base, with 15 bases sitting between them. Germline lookup yields CDR1 SGHRS and CDR2 YFSETQ. This CDR3 is built from 16 residues. Here the CDR3 reads CASSRSGLGSYNEQFF. The CDR3 DNA sequence: TGCGCCAGCAGCCGGTCAGGTTTGGGGTCCTACAATGAGCAGTTCTTC.

This sequence joins TRBV2 and TRBJ1-2, with D possibly being TRBD1 (5 bases). Trimming left V 8 bases short and J 5 bases short, with 15 bases between. Germline V CDR1 and CDR2: SNHLY, FYNNEI. This CDR3 region has 13 residues. This chain's CDR3 is CASGGQGGYGYTF. In DNA, the CDR3 is TGTGCCAGCGGCGGGCAGGGTGGATATGGCTACACCTTC.

This clone was recorded once. The chain carries TRBV4-1 and TRBJ2-7; D is unresolved. The germline V and J ends were trimmed by 1 base and 8 bases, with 9 bases remaining between them. The CDR3 has 12 amino acids. The V gene's germline CDR1 is MGHRA and CDR2 YSYEKL. CDR3 DNA sequence: TGCGCCAGCAGCCAAGTGGGGTTACAGCAGTACTTC. Its translation is CASSQVGLQQYF.

This rearrangement joins TRBV6-1 to TRBJ1-4; D remains unclear. Germline CDR1 is MNHNS and CDR2 is SASEGT. V was clipped by 6 bases and J by 0 bases, with 11 bases between them. The CDR3 is 15 amino acids. The CDR3 nucleotides read TGTGCCAGCAGAGACACCGGGACAACTAATGAAAAACTGTTTTTT. Its protein product is CASRDTGTTNEKLFF.

J is TRBJ2-5 and V is TRBV25-1; the D gene is possibly TRBD2 (6 bases). Germline V lookup: CDR1 MGHDK, CDR2 SYGVNS. The CDR3 loop spans 14 amino acids. Trimming stripped 5 bases from V and 0 bases from J, with 10 bases between. This chain's CDR3 is CASSSREYQETQYF. The CDR3 DNA is TGTGCCAGCAGTTCCCGGGAGTACCAAGAGACCCAGTACTTC.

V usage is TRBV6-1 and J usage is TRBJ1-5; 7 bases are a match to TRBD1. The CDR3 has 15 residues. Germline trimming cut 3 bases from V and 3 bases from J; bases unmatched to any gene: 5. Per the germline V gene, CDR1 is MNHNS and CDR2 is SASEGT. CDR3: CASSEGQLYNQPQHF. The CDR3, as DNA: TGTGCCAGCAGTGAGGGACAGCTCTACAATCAGCCCCAGCATTTT.

The chain combines TRBV11-1 with TRBJ2-4; TRBD1 agrees at 9 bases. This CDR3 region has 18 residues. V lost 3 bases and J lost 1; bases outside the gene matches: 10. Germline V gene data show CDR1 as SGHAT and CDR2 as FQDESV (reference sequence). In nucleotides, the CDR3 is TGTGCCAGCAGCTTTCTGGGACAGGGACTTCTCGCCAAAAACATTCAGTACTTC. Amino acid sequence: CASSFLGQGLLAKNIQYF.

The chain uses TRBV27 and TRBJ2-1, with 12 bases fitting TRBD2. The CDR3 is 17 residues long. V dropped 6 bases and J dropped 10; count of bases not matched to a gene: 16. The germline V gene has CDR1 MNHEY and CDR2 SMNVEV (reference sequence). The DNA of the CDR3 is TGTGCCAGCAGGACAGCCCTAGCGGGAGGGGCCGTCCGGGAGCAGTTCTTC. It encodes CASRTALAGGAVREQFF.

In regard to this clone: A far larger clone is off by one base, so a read error is likely. At the DNA level, this CDR3 is encoded by other sequences in the same sample as well. The J gene is TRBJ1-1, the V gene TRBV29-1; D unclear. The CDR3 spans 14 residues. Germline V gene sequence: CDR1 SQVTM, CDR2 ANQGSEA. With 4 bases removed from V and 7 bases from J, the gap between germline ends came to 19 bases. The CDR3 DNA reads TGCAGCGTTGTCCTAACTCGGGGTGGGATTGAAGCTTTCTTT. Translated: CSVVLTRGGIEAFF.

The genes are TRBV25-1 and TRBJ1-4, with no clear D. The germline V and J ends were trimmed by 2 bases and 2 bases, with 15 bases remaining between them. Germline-derived CDR1 and CDR2 are MGHDK and SYGVNS. The CDR3 has 17 residues. The CDR3 sequence is CASSERLRGITNEKLFF. CDR3 nucleotides: TGTGCCAGCAGTGAACGGTTAAGAGGTATTACTAATGAAAAACTGTTTTTT.

The V call is TRBV15, the J call TRBJ2-1; possible D gene TRBD2, 5 bases. The germline V gene encodes CDR1 LNHNV and CDR2 YYDKDF (reference sequence). V was shortened by 1 base and J by 0 bases, with 19 bases between the two germline ends. The CDR3 loop spans 19 amino acids. CDR3 residues: CATSRVPSLSGSSYNEQFF. The CDR3 nucleotides read TGTGCCACCAGCAGAGTTCCTTCGCTCAGCGGCAGCTCCTACAATGAGCAGTTCTTC.

Of note for this clone: A much larger clone differs from this one at a single base, so this may be a read error. This specimen includes other DNA sequences encoding the same CDR3. The V gene is TRBV5-1, the J gene TRBJ1-2; D unresolved. This CDR3 is built from 14 residues. V was pared by 0 bases and J by 2 bases, with 8 bases between. Germline-derived CDR1 and CDR2 are SGHRS and YFSETQ. This CDR3 reads CASSLGAENYGYTF. The CDR3, as DNA: TGCGCCAGCAGCTTGGGGGCGGAAAACTATGGCTACACCTTC. Variable domain in full (rest from reference TRBV5-1 and TRBJ1-2): KAGVTQTPRYLIKTRGQQVTLSCSPISGHRSVSWYQQTPGQGLQFLFEYFSETQRNKGNFPGRFSGRQFSNSRSEMNVSTLELGDSALYLCASSLGAENYGYTFGSGTRLTVV.

The chain uses TRBV29-1 and TRBJ2-7; either TRBD1 or TRBD2 may fit D (5 bases each). The CDR3 is made up of 15 amino acids. Trimming removed 4 bases from V and 2 bases from J, with 18 bases in between. Germline CDR1 reads SQVTM; CDR2 reads ANQGSEA. DNA of the CDR3: TGCAGCGTTGTAGGTGGTGGGACGCATACCTACGAGCAGTACTTC. It specifies CSVVGGGTHTYEQYF.

Concerning this clone itself: A read error may explain this, as a much larger clone is one base away. Other DNA sequences in this sample translate to the same CDR3. The genes are TRBV29-1 and TRBJ1-1; perhaps TRBD1 as D (5 bases). Germline V gives CDR1 SQVTM, CDR2 ANQGSEA. CDR3 length: 13 amino acids. The CDR3 loop is CSVSRDLNTEAFF. CDR3 bases: TGCAGTGTTAGCAGGGACTTGAACACTGAAGCTTTCTTT.

The count of this clone is one. The chain couples TRBV6-5 to TRBJ2-3; 12 bases fit TRBD2. Unmatched junction bases numbered 10, after V lost 0 bases and J lost 12 bases. Germline V gene sequence: CDR1 MNHEY, CDR2 SVGAGI. CDR3 length: 16 residues. The CDR3 sequence is CASSYSGTSGPSQQYF. The CDR3, as DNA: TGTGCCAGCAGTTACTCGGGGACTAGCGGGCCCTCCCAACAGTATTTT.

The V gene is TRBV9, the J gene TRBJ1-2; D gene uncertain. Deletions cut 2 bases from V and 8 bases from J, with 10 bases between. The germline V gene has CDR1 SGDLS and CDR2 YYNGEE. The CDR3 totals 12 residues. The CDR3 DNA is TGTGCCAGCAGCGTGGGCCTAAAAGGCTACACCTTC. Translated: CASSVGLKGYTF. The entire variable domain, with the rest obtained from reference TRBV9 and TRBJ1-2, is as follows: DSGVTQTPKHLITATGQRVTLRCSPRSGDLSVYWYQQSLDQGLQFLIQYYNGEERAKGNILERFSAQQFPDLHSELNLSSLELGDSALYFCASSVGLKGYTFGSGTRLTVV.

The chain couples TRBV2 to TRBJ1-1; D gene uncertain. The V gene lost 6 bases and the J gene lost 0 bases, with 8 bases spanning the gap. Per the germline V gene, CDR1 is SNHLY and CDR2 is FYNNEI. The CDR3 length is 13 residues. The CDR3 loop is CASSRELNTEAFF. The DNA for the CDR3 is TGTGCCAGCAGCCGGGAACTGAACACTGAAGCTTTCTTT.

Details on this clone: Relative to the germline gene, one junction end is altered; a read error may explain this. The J gene is TRBJ2-2, the V gene TRBV28; the D is unclear. The CDR3 covers 12 residues. Germline V gene sequence: CDR1 MDHEN, CDR2 SYDVKM. CDR3 region: CASSLNSGELFF. CDR3 DNA: TGTGCCAGCAGCCTTAACAGCGGGGAGCTGTTTTTT.

V usage is TRBV29-1 and J usage is TRBJ2-2, with a tentative D call TRBD2 (5 bases). V was shortened by 7 bases and J by 1 base, with 13 bases between the two germline ends. The CDR3 extends over 14 amino acids. Germline CDR1 SQVTM, CDR2 ANQGSEA. The CDR3 sequence is CSAGGAENTGELFF. The CDR3 bases are TGCAGCGCCGGAGGAGCCGAGAACACCGGGGAGCTGTTTTTT.

The chain has TRBV5-1 and TRBJ2-1, with a possible D match to TRBD2 (6 bases). Looked up from germline, CDR1 is SGHRS and CDR2 is YFSETQ. The V gene lost 4 bases and the J gene lost 3 bases, with 8 bases spanning the gap. The CDR3 is 13 residues long. CDR3: CASSGGIYNEQFF. As DNA, the CDR3 is TGCGCCAGCAGCGGGGGGATCTACAATGAGCAGTTCTTC.

V is TRBV12-5 and J is TRBJ2-7, with 9 bases fitting TRBD1. The CDR3 contains 17 residues. Germline trimming cut 3 bases from V and 2 bases from J; bases unmatched to any gene: 11. Germline V gene data show CDR1 as LGHNT and CDR2 as FRNRAP. The CDR3 sequence: CASGLGTGPLFTYEQYF. CDR3 sequence (DNA): TGTGCTAGTGGTTTAGGGACAGGGCCCCTATTTACCTACGAGCAGTACTTC.

Concerning this clone: This CDR3 is also generated by other DNA sequences in the sample. This sequence joins TRBV19 and TRBJ1-1; no definite D call. The V gene lost 0 bases and the J gene lost 3 bases, with 5 bases spanning the gap. The CDR3 contains 13 residues. Looked up from germline, CDR1 is LNHDA and CDR2 is SQIVND (reference sequence). This CDR3 reads CASSIEGDTEAFF. The CDR3 coding sequence is TGTGCCAGTAGTATAGAAGGAGACACTGAAGCTTTCTTT.

Comment on this clone: Distinct nucleotide sequences in the sample also encode this CDR3. This chain connects TRBV20-1 to TRBJ2-5; D not resolved. This CDR3 spans 11 amino acids. CDR1 DFQATT and CDR2 SNEGSKA come from the germline V gene (reference sequence). V was clipped by 7 bases and J by 2 bases, with 8 bases between them. In nucleotides, the CDR3 is TGCAGTGTTGGAGTACAAGAGACCCAGTACTTC. Amino acid sequence: CSVGVQETQYF.

A note on this clone: A junction end diverges from the germline sequence, so it may reflect a read error. The V gene is TRBV7-8, the J gene TRBJ2-7; TRBD1 aligns across 7 bases. Germline CDR1 reads SGHVS; CDR2 reads FQNEAQ. This CDR3 comprises 13 residues. The CDR3 loop is CASSLARGLGQYF. The CDR3, as DNA: TGTGCCAGCAGCCTAGCTAGGGGGCTTGGGCAGTACTTC.